The 27 T cell receptor beta chains listed next were all sequenced from one sample in a study of PD-1 blockade in classical Hodgkin lymphoma. With no exception, relapse followed autologous stem cell transplantation in all patients, and brentuximab vedotin exposure varied. Clones were sequenced by immunoSEQ multiplex PCR, and TCRdb holds only the in-frame ones, with some missing. The sample includes 95,000 to 100,000 clones, roughly 89% seen only once; the top ten take around 6.6%. The sample consisted of peripheral blood mononuclear cells (PBMCs), taken before the second cycle of nivolumab. These TCRs come from a human donor with classical Hodgkin lymphoma.

CDR3 residues: CASSYRHLASEKLFF. CDR3 nucleotide sequence: TGTGCCAGCAGTTACAGACACCTTGCAAGTGAAAAACTGTTTTTT. The genes are TRBV28 and TRBJ1-4, with no clear D. V lost 4 bases and J 7 bases, leaving 16 bases between the germline ends. The CDR3 loop spans 15 amino acids. Germline CDR1 MDHEN, CDR2 SYDVKM.

The chain employs TRBV4-2 and TRBJ2-1, with D hard to call. The CDR3 covers 12 residues. V lost 0 bases and J lost 9, with 6 bases in between. The germline V gene encodes CDR1 LGHNA and CDR2 YNFKEQ. The CDR3 loop is CASSQDSGEQFF. In nucleotides, the CDR3 is TGTGCCAGCAGCCAAGATTCAGGTGAGCAGTTCTTC.

This clone was seen once. The V and J genes are TRBV6-1 and TRBJ2-7, with 10 bases fitting TRBD2. The V segment lost 4 bases and the J segment 4 bases; nucleotides outside the gene matches: 13. The CDR3 sequence is 17 residues long. Germline CDR1 and CDR2: MNHNS and SASEGT. CDR3 nucleotides: TGTGCCAGCAGTGTACAACTAGCGGGGCGGTCTAATTACGAGCAGTACTTC. The encoded protein is CASSVQLAGRSNYEQYF.

The chain employs TRBV30 and TRBJ1-6, with D uncertain. The V gene lost 1 base and the J gene lost 2 bases, with 9 bases spanning the gap. The CDR3 spans 15 residues. CDR1 GTSNPN and CDR2 SVGIG come from the germline V gene (reference sequence). The DNA for the CDR3 is TGTGCCTGGAGTGAGGGTCTCCCCTATAATTCACCCCTCCACTTT. It codes for CAWSEGLPYNSPLHF.

The rearrangement uses TRBV19 and TRBJ1-3, with D possibly matching TRBD1 (6 bases). Trimming cost V 5 bases and J 0 bases, with 11 bases left between them. Germline V gene data show CDR1 as LNHDA and CDR2 as SQIVND (reference sequence). The length of the CDR3 is 15 residues. CDR3 nucleotide sequence: TGTGCCAGTAGTCCGAGGACAGCCTCTGGAAACACCATATATTTT. Translating it yields CASSPRTASGNTIYF.

This rearrangement joins TRBV7-7 to TRBJ1-1; no definite D call. The CDR3 has 12 amino acids. V lost 7 bases to trimming and J lost 5 bases, with 11 bases between them. Germline V CDR1 and CDR2: SSHAT, FNYEAQ (reference sequence). The DNA of the CDR3 is TGTGCCAGCACGCCCCTTGGGACTGAAGCTTTCTTT. Its protein is CASTPLGTEAFF.

The gene calls are TRBV7-2 and TRBJ2-7; TRBD1 aligns across 10 bases. Germline V gene data show CDR1 as SGHTA and CDR2 as FQGNSA. This CDR3 has 17 amino acids. Unmatched junction bases numbered 7, after V lost 1 base and J lost 1 base. The CDR3 bases are TGTGCCAGCAGCTTAGGGGGGACAGGGGCCCTGTCCTACGAGCAGTACTTC. This sequence encodes CASSLGGTGALSYEQYF. Full variable domain (missing parts from reference TRBV7-2 and TRBJ2-7): GAGVSQSPSNKVTEKGKDVELRCDPISGHTALYWYRQSLGQGLEFLIYFQGNSAPDKSGLPSDRFSAERTGGSVSTLTIQRTQQEDSAVYLCASSLGGTGALSYEQYFGPGTRLTVT.

In its sample, this clone is medium-sized. The sample carries other DNA sequences with the same CDR3. The V and J genes are TRBV19 and TRBJ1-1, with 9 bases lining up with TRBD1. From germline, CDR1 is LNHDA and CDR2 SQIVND (reference sequence). The CDR3 has 15 amino acids. V lost 3 bases to trimming and J lost 5 bases; unmatched junction nucleotides: 7. CDR3 region: CASSMGTGWGTEAFF. CDR3 coding DNA: TGTGCCAGTAGTATGGGGACAGGGTGGGGGACTGAAGCTTTCTTT.

The CDR3 region is CASSYASASTDTQYF. The CDR3 DNA reads as TGTGCCAGCAGTTACGCCTCCGCCAGCACAGATACGCAGTATTTT. V and J are TRBV6-5 and TRBJ2-3; D is unclear. CDR1 MNHEY and CDR2 SVGAGI come from the germline V gene. This CDR3 has 15 amino acids. Trimming removed 2 bases from V and 0 bases from J, with 9 bases in between.

This clone was found once. The chain uses TRBV7-2 and TRBJ1-1, with D uncertain. The CDR3 has 15 amino acids. Germline V CDR1 and CDR2: SGHTA, FQGNSA. V lost 5 bases and J 8 bases, leaving 21 bases between the germline ends. The CDR3 sequence: CASSPSVGSALEAFF. The CDR3 DNA reads as TGTGCCAGCAGCCCCTCGGTGGGTTCGGCGTTGGAAGCTTTCTTT.

This sequence joins TRBV6-7 and TRBJ1-1, with a possible D match to TRBD1 (6 bases). TRBV6-7 is filed as an ORF, its function uncertain. CDR3 length equals 16 residues. Trimming removed 7 bases from V and 1 base from J, with 19 bases in between. DNA for the CDR3: TGTGCCAGCATCGACGGGGTGGACAGAGGGAACACTGAAGCTTTCTTT. Protein product: CASIDGVDRGNTEAFF.

The chain couples TRBV6-1 to TRBJ2-7, with D perhaps TRBD1 (6 bases). V was cut by 4 bases and J by 6 bases, with 22 bases left in between. There are 16 residues in the CDR3. Germline CDR1 is MNHNS and CDR2 is SASEGT. Here the CDR3 reads CASSVDRAGDNGEQYF. CDR3 sequence (DNA): TGTGCCAGCAGTGTTGACCGGGCAGGGGATAATGGCGAGCAGTACTTC.

This chain links TRBV7-3 with TRBJ1-1; D possibly corresponds to TRBD1 (5 bases). CDR3 length: 14 amino acids. The germline V and J ends were trimmed by 3 bases and 4 bases, with 12 bases remaining between them. Germline CDR1 SGHTA, CDR2 FQGTGA. The chain's CDR3 is CASSLYTGSTEAFF. CDR3 bases: TGTGCCAGCAGCTTGTATACAGGTAGCACTGAAGCTTTCTTT.

The rearrangement links TRBV30 to TRBJ2-7, with D maybe TRBD1 (6 bases). CDR1 GTSNPN and CDR2 SVGIG come from the germline V gene (reference sequence). Trimming took off 5 bases at V and 3 bases at J, with 14 bases between the two ends. The CDR3 length is 13 residues. The CDR3 is CAWAAGVNYEQYF. The CDR3 DNA reads as TGTGCCTGGGCGGCAGGGGTAAACTACGAGCAGTACTTC.

This chain links TRBV9 with TRBJ2-1; tentative D call: TRBD2 (5 bases). V was clipped by 3 bases and J by 8 bases, with 18 bases between them. The CDR3 is 15 amino acids. Germline CDR1 SGDLS, CDR2 YYNGEE. In nucleotides, the CDR3 is TGTGCCAGCAGCGCGATGAGGACTTGGCCAGATGAGCAGTTCTTC. Translating it yields CASSAMRTWPDEQFF.

The chain links TRBV13 to TRBJ2-2; D remains ambiguous. Per germline, CDR1 PRHDT and CDR2 FYEKMQ (reference sequence). V shed 5 bases and J shed 3 bases, with 7 bases lying between them. The CDR3 totals 13 residues. CDR3 in DNA: TGTGCCAGCAGCCTTGAGTACACCGGGGAGCTGTTTTTT. Its protein is CASSLEYTGELFF.

For the CDR3, the DNA is TGTGCCAGCAGCTTAGGGGACAGGGAGATCACCGGGGAGCTGTTTTTT. Amino acid sequence: CASSLGDREITGELFF. The V and J genes are TRBV7-9 and TRBJ2-2; 9 bases agree with TRBD1. This CDR3 has 16 amino acids. CDR1 SEHNR and CDR2 FQNEAQ come from the germline V gene (reference sequence). Trimming removed 1 base from V and 4 bases from J; junction bases left unmatched: 4.

The chain links TRBV4-3 to TRBJ2-2; D unresolved. Trimming removed 0 bases at V and 5 bases at J, with 16 bases between. CDR3 length: 17 residues. Germline V gene lookup returns CDR1 LGHNA and CDR2 YSLEER. The CDR3 is CASSQEGSTATTGELFF. As DNA, the CDR3 is TGCGCCAGCAGCCAAGAAGGGTCAACAGCTACTACCGGGGAGCTGTTTTTT.

This clone was picked up one time. This chain uses TRBV11-2 with TRBJ2-7; tentatively, D is TRBD1 (6 bases). Between the trimmed V and J ends, which lost 0 bases and 5 bases, there was a span of 11 bases. CDR1 SGHAT and CDR2 FQNNGV come from the germline V gene. CDR3 length equals 14 residues. The CDR3 DNA is TGTGCCAGCAGCTTAGAGTGGGGGCTCAACGAGCAGTACTTC. The encoded protein is CASSLEWGLNEQYF.

This sequence joins TRBV19 and TRBJ1-1, with unresolved D. Trimming shortened V by 3 bases and J by 4 bases, and 9 bases separated the two germline ends. The germline CDR1 and CDR2 sequences are LNHDA and SQIVND (reference sequence). CDR3 length: 13 amino acids. CDR3 loop: CASSIWSGTEAFF. CDR3 sequence (DNA): TGTGCCAGTAGTATCTGGAGTGGCACTGAAGCTTTCTTT. Together with reference TRBV19 and TRBJ1-1, the CDR3 gives the full variable domain: DGGITQSPKYLFRKEGQNVTLSCEQNLNHDAMYWYRQDPGQGLRLIYYSQIVNDFQKGDIAEGYSVSREKKESFPLTVTSAQKNPTAFYLCASSIWSGTEAFFGQGTRLTVV.

Of note for this clone: At one of its ends the junction is not consistent with the germline gene, which may arise from a read error. The chain links TRBV28 to TRBJ1-2, with 8 bases aligning to TRBD1. Germline CDR1 is MDHEN and CDR2 is SYDVKM. The CDR3 totals 14 residues. Here the CDR3 DNA reads TGTGCCAGCAGTCCTCAGGGGGCTAAGTATGGCTACACCTTC. Translated, it gives CASSPQGAKYGYTF.

V and J are TRBV7-2 and TRBJ1-2; D is unresolved. The CDR3 contains 13 residues. V was cut by 1 base and J by 4 bases, with 7 bases left in between. In germline, CDR1 is SGHTA, CDR2 FQGNSA. The CDR3 sequence is CASSLVRSYGYTF. Written as DNA, the CDR3 is TGTGCCAGCAGCTTAGTAAGGAGCTATGGCTACACCTTC.

V gene TRBV18 combines with J gene TRBJ2-3, with D unclear. Germline V gene sequence: CDR1 KGHSH, CDR2 LQKENI. The CDR3 runs to 16 residues. Trimming cost V 6 bases and J 0 bases, with 16 bases left between them. The CDR3 loop reads CASSPIITHSTDTQYF. DNA of the CDR3: TGTGCCAGCTCTCCAATTATTACCCATAGCACAGATACGCAGTATTTT.

The V call is TRBV19, the J call TRBJ1-2; D is possibly TRBD1 (5 bases). Germline V gene lookup returns CDR1 LNHDA and CDR2 SQIVND (reference sequence). The CDR3 runs 14 residues. V was clipped by 3 bases and J by 8 bases, with 16 bases between them. The CDR3 region has the DNA TGTGCCAGTAGTATGCTGGGCGGAGGGACCGGCTACACCTTC. It is translated as CASSMLGGGTGYTF. Variable domain in full (rest from reference TRBV19 and TRBJ1-2): DGGITQSPKYLFRKEGQNVTLSCEQNLNHDAMYWYRQDPGQGLRLIYYSQIVNDFQKGDIAEGYSVSREKKESFPLTVTSAQKNPTAFYLCASSMLGGGTGYTFGSGTRLTVV.

This clone came up a few times. The chain carries TRBV6-1 and TRBJ1-6; 9 bases fit TRBD1. Trimming took 4 bases from V and 5 from J; bases not matched to a gene: 3. The CDR3 spans 15 residues. Germline lookup yields CDR1 MNHNS and CDR2 SASEGT. As DNA, the CDR3 is TGTGCCAGCAGTGTTCGGACAGGGGATAATTCACCCCTCCACTTT. As protein: CASSVRTGDNSPLHF.

J is TRBJ2-3 and V is TRBV10-3, with 8 nucleotides matching TRBD1. V shed 10 bases and J 5 bases; nucleotides not matched to a gene: 11. The CDR3 is 14 residues long. CDR1 ENHRY and CDR2 SYGVKD come from the germline V gene. CDR3: CASGQGEYLDTQYF. The CDR3 DNA follows: TGTGCCAGCGGACAGGGTGAATATCTAGATACGCAGTATTTT.

The V call is TRBV7-9, the J call TRBJ2-7; D might be TRBD1 (6 bases). Trimming pared 9 bases from V and 2 bases from J, leaving 23 bases between. The germline gives CDR1 SEHNR, CDR2 FQNEAQ (reference sequence). The CDR3 sequence is 16 residues long. CDR3 sequence: CASLNGEDRVTYEQYF. CDR3 sequence (DNA): TGTGCCAGTCTCAACGGAGAGGACAGAGTAACCTACGAGCAGTACTTC.